Listed below are T cell receptor beta chains from one sample, sequenced in a study of Ad26.COV2.S vaccination and SARS-CoV-2 variants. The data were produced by immunoSEQ multiplex PCR, yet TCRdb's version contains in-frame clones alone and is incomplete. The sample has roughly 320,000 clones, roughly 80% seen once. The specimen comprised peripheral blood, sampled in a trial of Ad26.COV2.S vaccine versus placebo. The receptors derive from a person aged 18-65 years who received the Ad26.COV2.S COVID-19 vaccine or a placebo. The conserved cysteine and the conserved F or W are not part of the CDR3 here. Size is omitted from some rows. Given values are once, few, many or a class for expanded clones.

>-|TRBV7-9
ASRGQARYGYT
>-|TRBV4-2
ASSQVGGNEQF
>-|TRBV7-7
ASSPGLAGTTDTQY
>once|TRBV3-1/TRBV3-2
ASRSTQGLAGYT
>-|TRBV28
ASSLFSTEQF
>few|TRBV24-1
ATSGWYGYT
>-|TRBV7-9
ASARGAINYGYT
>-|TRBV21-1
ASSKGVTASYEQY
>-|TRBV2
ASSDRFSSPLH
>-|TRBV6-1
ASSEAGNTGNTIY
>-|TRBV4-2
ASSQDRTSGADEQF
>-|TRBV29-1
SVYEQY
>-|TRBV1
TSGGQGRMVEQY
>-|TRBV7-2
ASSLTQFSPLH
>-|TRBV6-6
ASSYRNGETQY
>once|TRBV6-5
AISLQGNSPLH
>-|TRBV4-2
ASSQGGSYEQY
>-|TRBV24-1
ATSDWVEELF
>-|TRBV5-5
ASSADRPGGYT
>-|TRBV5-4
ASSWADWRDGYT
>-|TRBV12-3/TRBV12-4
ASSSQLNTEAF
>-|TRBV19
ASTNVEAGAWGETQY
>-|TRBV2
ASSEEVYETQY
>-|TRBV7-9
ASSLTGRGGIEGNQPQH
>-|TRBV29-1
RQGRNNGYT
>-|TRBV28
ASSLLGGGRGEQF
>-|TRBV3-1/TRBV3-2
ASSQVGQGLSNYGYT
>-|TRBV18
ASSPTGYEKLF
>-|TRBV9
ASSVVGIVWSSTDTQY
>-|TRBV5-6
ASSLNPGVPNQPQH
>-|TRBV14
ASSQYDTQY
>-|TRBV5-1
ASSWNSGGNEQF
>-|TRBV6-5
ASSYSIATSREAF
>-|TRBV6-5
ASRFRGTEAF
>-|TRBV5-1
ASSLARVDTEAF
>-|TRBV5-5
ASTNNGQGAWELF
>-|TRBV11-2
ASSPLPGQQYEQY
>-|TRBV19
ASSQGYGYT
>-|TRBV19
ASSMAFGSTEAF
>few|TRBV11-2
ASSLDSVTGSEF
>-|TRBV6-5
ASSLDRSSYNEQF
>-|TRBV11-3
ASTPGGGGPGNEQF
>-|TRBV7-3
ASSWGQGNYNSPLH
>-|TRBV27
ATQGAGFGEQF
>-|TRBV7-3
ASSWDGTNEKLF
>-|TRBV6-5
ASSSIGGWETQY
>-|TRBV5-1
ASSLIPGQNGQPQH
>-|TRBV5-8
ASSRTTGKSNYGYT
>once|TRBV7-6
ASSSQLGNTIY
>once|TRBV3-1/TRBV3-2
ASSQSGTPNYGYT
>once|TRBV5-1
ASSALGMLEQF
>-|TRBV27
ASSSSGQRVT
>-|TRBV20-1
SARGAEQY
>-|TRBV15
ATSRDQVTGELF